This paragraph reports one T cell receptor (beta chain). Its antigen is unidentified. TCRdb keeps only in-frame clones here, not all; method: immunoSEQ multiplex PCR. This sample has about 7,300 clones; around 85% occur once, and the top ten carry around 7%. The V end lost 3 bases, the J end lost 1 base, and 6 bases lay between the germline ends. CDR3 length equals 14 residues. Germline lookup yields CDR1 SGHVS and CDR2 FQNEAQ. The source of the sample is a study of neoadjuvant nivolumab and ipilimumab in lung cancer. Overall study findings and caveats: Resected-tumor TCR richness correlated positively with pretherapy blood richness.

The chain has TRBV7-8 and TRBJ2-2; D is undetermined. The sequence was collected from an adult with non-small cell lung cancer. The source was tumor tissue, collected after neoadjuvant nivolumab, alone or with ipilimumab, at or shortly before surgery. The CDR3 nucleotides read TGTGCCAGCAGCTTGATCCGGAACACCGGGGAGCTGTTTTTT. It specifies CASSLIRNTGELFF.